This TCR beta chain is drawn from a study of T cell responses to AZD1222 COVID-19 vaccine. Profiling relied on immunoSEQ multiplex PCR, and the TCRdb table lists in-frame clones only, not all of them. Of 200,000 to 250,000 clones in the sample, roughly 94% are singletons; the top ten hold over 1.5%. Germline-derived CDR1 and CDR2 are SGDLS and YYNGEE. CDR3 length equals 12 residues. Trimming left V 7 bases short and J 1 base short, with 8 bases between. Study results and caveats: Baseline testing showed seropositivity in only six or seven AZD1222 recipients.

Of note for this clone: No antigen is known for it.

This receptor was identified in an adult who received the MenACWY meningococcal vaccine as a control. The chain has TRBV9 and TRBJ1-1; no clear D. The sequencing used peripheral blood, collected 28 days after the second dose of the MenACWY control vaccine. The CDR3 is CASRGPNTEAFF. DNA of the CDR3: TGTGCCAGCCGAGGCCCGAACACTGAAGCTTTCTTT.